These 16 T cell receptor beta chains originate from one sample sequenced in a study of cytomegalovirus exposure and HLA in healthy donors. 60 Vbeta and 13 Jbeta primers were used in PCR. The table came from immunoSEQ multiplex PCR; TCRdb's copy has only in-frame clones and leaves some out. The table records around 170,000 clones, around 72% of them present only once. Sequencing was performed on PBMCs. The receptors were gathered from a woman in her 40s in good health and CMV-seropositive.

This clone was seen just once. The chain recombines TRBV19 with TRBJ1-2; 8 nucleotides line up with TRBD1. The J segment lost 4 bases and the V segment lost 6 bases, leaving 7 bases of the junction unmatched. CDR1 LNHDA and CDR2 SQIVND come from the germline V gene (reference sequence). The CDR3 extends over 14 amino acids. CDR3 loop: CASRDRGIPYGYTF. The DNA of the CDR3 is TGTGCCAGTAGAGACAGGGGTATCCCCTATGGCTACACCTTC.

The chain carries TRBV19 and TRBJ1-1; the match to TRBD1 covers 10 bases. Germline loops: CDR1 LNHDA, CDR2 SQIVND (reference sequence). Germline trimming cut 9 bases from V and 0 bases from J; bases unmatched to any gene: 1. The CDR3 totals 13 residues. CDR3 nucleotides: TGTGCCAGCGGACAGGGGGTGAACACTGAAGCTTTCTTT. This translates into CASGQGVNTEAFF.

The genes are TRBV9 and TRBJ1-2; 8 bases match TRBD1. This CDR3 contains 14 residues. The germline gives CDR1 SGDLS, CDR2 YYNGEE. Trimming took 3 bases from V and 8 from J; bases not matched to a gene: 9. CDR3 nucleotides: TGTGCCAGCAGCGCCGGACAGGGCCAGGAAGGCTACACCTTC. Its protein product is CASSAGQGQEGYTF.

V and J are TRBV5-6 and TRBJ2-7, with 7 bases that match TRBD1. The germline V gene encodes CDR1 SGHDT and CDR2 YYEEEE. V lost 3 bases to trimming and J lost 2 bases; unmatched junction nucleotides: 5. This CDR3 contains 14 residues. The CDR3 nucleotides are TGTGCCAGCAGCTCCTACGGGACAGCCTACGAGCAGTACTTC. The encoded protein is CASSSYGTAYEQYF.

The V and J genes are TRBV28 and TRBJ1-2, with D maybe TRBD1 (6 bases). V lost 2 bases and J 6 bases, leaving 16 bases between the germline ends. Germline V CDR1 and CDR2: MDHEN, SYDVKM. There are 15 residues in the CDR3. CDR3 DNA: TGTGCCAGCAGTTTAGGGGGCCTACGGGACCATGGCTACACCTTC. This translates into CASSLGGLRDHGYTF.

This clone was counted between two and nine times. The chain joins TRBV5-4 to TRBJ1-2; D is unclear. The CDR3 runs 12 residues. The V gene lost 5 bases and the J gene lost 8 bases, with 13 bases spanning the gap. From germline, CDR1 is SGHNT and CDR2 YYREEE (reference sequence). The CDR3 DNA sequence: TGTGCCAGCAGTGGAAGGTCGGGGGGCTACACCTTC. Amino acid sequence: CASSGRSGGYTF.

Worth noting for this clone: The sample holds other DNA sequences that translate to the same CDR3. The chain employs TRBV5-4 and TRBJ1-2, with D tentatively TRBD1 (6 bases). Germline-derived CDR1 and CDR2 are SGHNT and YYREEE (reference sequence). The CDR3 loop spans 13 amino acids. V dropped 0 bases and J dropped 3 bases, with 6 bases sitting between them. The CDR3 sequence is CASSLAGDYGYTF. DNA for the CDR3: TGTGCCAGCAGCTTGGCAGGGGACTATGGCTACACCTTC.

The chain couples TRBV15 to TRBJ2-5; TRBD2 matches at 15 bases. The CDR3 loop spans 17 amino acids. V lost 0 bases and J lost 7; bases outside the gene matches: 6. Germline assignment: CDR1 LNHNV and CDR2 YYDKDF (reference sequence). CDR3 nucleotide sequence: TGTGCCACCAGCAGAGATGATCGGACTAGCGGGGGGGTGACCCAGTACTTC. It specifies CATSRDDRTSGGVTQYF.

The chain carries TRBV19 and TRBJ1-2, with 7 nucleotides matching TRBD1. This CDR3 has 12 residues. V dropped 2 bases and J dropped 10; count of bases not matched to a gene: 4. CDR1 and CDR2 (germline): LNHDA, SQIVND (reference sequence). CDR3 coding DNA: TGTGCCAGTAGTATAACAGGGGCCGACTACACCTTC. Translating it yields CASSITGADYTF. Together with reference TRBV19 and TRBJ1-2, the CDR3 gives the full variable domain: DGGITQSPKYLFRKEGQNVTLSCEQNLNHDAMYWYRQDPGQGLRLIYYSQIVNDFQKGDIAEGYSVSREKKESFPLTVTSAQKNPTAFYLCASSITGADYTFGSGTRLTVV.

CDR3 in amino acids: CASSQELVGLFDRGDVEQYF. In nucleotides, the CDR3 is TGTGCCAGCAGCCAAGAATTGGTGGGGCTGTTTGATCGGGGGGACGTAGAGCAGTACTTC. The chain links TRBV4-2 to TRBJ2-7; 7 positions agree with TRBD2. In germline, CDR1 is LGHNA, CDR2 YNFKEQ. The trim removed 0 bases at V and 7 bases at J, leaving 24 bases unmatched. CDR3 length: 20 amino acids.

Comments on this clone: The same CDR3 also results from other DNA sequences found in this sample. The chain employs TRBV2 and TRBJ2-5, with TRBD2 as a possible D gene (6 bases). The germline gives CDR1 SNHLY, CDR2 FYNNEI. V dropped 7 bases and J dropped 0 bases, with 9 bases sitting between them. This CDR3 comprises 13 residues. The CDR3 coding sequence is TGTGCCAGCACCCGGGGGTACCAAGAGACCCAGTACTTC. This gives the protein CASTRGYQETQYF.

The chain combines TRBV7-2 with TRBJ1-6; TRBD1 agrees at 10 bases. CDR3 size: 15 residues. CDR1 is SGHTA, CDR2 FQGNSA, per germline. Trimming removed 2 bases from V and 10 bases from J; junction bases left unmatched: 5. This CDR3 reads CASSLRGTGESPLHF. CDR3 DNA: TGTGCCAGCAGCTTACGCGGGACAGGGGAATCACCCCTCCACTTT.

The chain couples TRBV7-3 to TRBJ1-1, with TRBD1 as a possible D gene (5 bases). Looked up from germline, CDR1 is SGHTA and CDR2 is FQGTGA. Trimming removed 5 bases from V and 2 bases from J, with 15 bases in between. This CDR3 spans 15 amino acids. DNA for the CDR3: TGTGCCAGCAGCCCAATTGGGGGGGGAAACACTGAAGCTTTCTTT. Translated, it gives CASSPIGGGNTEAFF.

This sequence joins TRBV5-4 and TRBJ2-7; TRBD1 might be the D (5 bases). The ends were cut back, 5 bases at V and 3 bases at J, with 12 bases in the middle. Germline CDR1 SGHNT, CDR2 YYREEE (reference sequence). This CDR3 contains 13 residues. This chain's CDR3 is CASRTTDSYEQYF. The CDR3 DNA sequence: TGTGCCAGCAGGACGACAGACAGCTACGAGCAGTACTTC.

The chain links TRBV5-1 to TRBJ2-7, with TRBD1 matching over 10 bases. Germline V gene sequence: CDR1 SGHRS, CDR2 YFSETQ. The CDR3 has 14 amino acids. V lost 3 bases to trimming and J lost 4 bases; unmatched junction nucleotides: 4. The CDR3 spells CASSWTGGTYEQYF. For the CDR3, the DNA is TGCGCCAGCAGCTGGACAGGGGGGACTTACGAGCAGTACTTC. The whole variable domain, filled in from reference TRBV5-1 and TRBJ2-7, reads KAGVTQTPRYLIKTRGQQVTLSCSPISGHRSVSWYQQTPGQGLQFLFEYFSETQRNKGNFPGRFSGRQFSNSRSEMNVSTLELGDSALYLCASSWTGGTYEQYFGPGTRLTVT.

The chain couples TRBV5-1 to TRBJ1-2; no clear D. The CDR3 loop spans 14 amino acids. CDR1 and CDR2 from the germline V gene are SGHRS and YFSETQ. V was cut by 4 bases and J by 4 bases, with 14 bases left in between. CDR3 sequence reads: CASSPRQSRYGYTF. The CDR3 coding sequence is TGCGCCAGCAGCCCCAGACAATCTCGCTATGGCTACACCTTC.